Described below is a single T cell receptor beta chain sequence and its context. It has no known antigen specificity. Base qualities are missing; no much larger clone stands one base away. The immunoSEQ Assay, a bias-controlled multiplex PCR, was used to amplify TCRbeta CDR3 regions from genomic DNA. The source study handled its data this way. Nucleated cell counts per sample were estimated from amplification of reference gene primers within the assay. Sequence reads were collapsed and filtered to measure the absolute abundance of every unique TCRbeta CDR3 rearrangement. For each sample, productive Simpson clonality was calculated by taking the square root of Simpson's diversity index across productive rearrangements. What TCRdb holds here is the immuneACCESS table cut down to in-frame rearrangements. Part of the clones is not present; checked against another copy, under half of the missing clones reflect an unresolved V gene, and the others are unexplained. From that table come the V and J calls and clone size; the DNA was used to work out D and trimming. This sample comprises 250,000 to 300,000 clones, approximately 89% of them detected only once. 2.2% of the sample belongs to the ten largest clones.

V is cut by 7 bases and J by 0 bases, and the space between the germline ends is 8 bases. The CDR3, from cysteine to phenylalanine, totals 13 residues. Just CDR3 DNA is preserved here, 39 bases in frame from base 1. Based on the germline V gene (reference sequence), the CDR1 and CDR2 sequences are MNHNY and SVGAGI. One collaborating source in Seattle enrolled patients during active infection and followed them longitudinally through the course of disease. Whole blood was collected in K2EDTA tubes by collaborating institutions according to the institutions' own protocols. For TCRbeta analysis, collaborator samples were shipped as frozen whole blood, as isolated PBMCs, or as DNA extracted from either sample type. This record comes from a study of blood T cell repertoires in COVID-19 (dated by TCRdb to the early 2020s). Study-wide context: Samples covering the acute and convalescent phases of COVID-19 were provided by collaborators in the United States, Italy and Spain. The prospective study material was composed of cDNA or gDNA derived from T cells, B-cell-depleted T cells, or PBMCs. Subjects who had been exposed to COVID-19, were actively infected with it, or had recovered from it provided the deeply sampled blood TCRbeta repertoires that made up the dataset. The repertoires were released in a freely available public database meant as a resource for research on the immune response to SARS-CoV-2. The samples were drawn from the first 160 participants of the ongoing ImmuneRACE study and from 950 to 1,500 subjects provided by 6 global collaborators. The sample metadata nearly always contained a de-identified subject ID, COVID-19 status, age in years and sex. Where available, HLA class I and class II types were obtained from metadata supplied by the sample provider rather than from assay-based typing.

The research as a whole found: How much clinical and demographic metadata was included differed by source and by participant, and the metadata was provided uncurated.

This receptor chain uses TRBV6-6 and TRBJ2-3, with a weak D call of TRBD2 (6 bases match). Sequencing input: peripheral blood. The sequence came from a woman aged 25 to 45 with COVID-19, enrolled during active disease. The sequenced DNA: TGTGCCAGCATGCGGGGAAGCACAGATACGCAGTATTTT. It codes for CASMRGSTDTQYF.